These 11 T cell receptor beta chains originate from one sample sequenced in a study of blood T cell repertoires in COVID-19. The data were produced by immunoSEQ multiplex PCR, yet TCRdb's version contains in-frame clones alone and is incomplete. The sample has 30,000 or so clones; around 90% are singletons. The sequenced sample consisted of peripheral blood. The receptors shown here come from a middle-aged woman with active or convalescent COVID-19.

The chain combines TRBV6-5 with TRBJ1-4; 7 bases are shared with TRBD1. V trimming: 8 bases; J trimming: 8 bases; junction bases outside the gene matches: 14. The CDR3 is 15 amino acids. Looked up from germline, CDR1 is MNHEY and CDR2 is SVGAGI. CDR3 coding DNA: TGTGCCAGCGACTCGAGCCCTGGGACAGACGAAAAACTGTTTTTT. Translating it yields CASDSSPGTDEKLFF.

The rearrangement uses TRBV5-1 and TRBJ2-7, with 10 bases that match TRBD1. The CDR3 is 17 residues long. The J segment lost 3 bases and the V segment lost 0 bases, leaving 9 bases of the junction unmatched. Germline CDR1 SGHRS, CDR2 YFSETQ. CDR3 loop: CASSLGPGTGVIYEQYF. The CDR3 DNA follows: TGCGCCAGCAGCTTGGGCCCCGGGACAGGGGTAATCTACGAGCAGTACTTC.

The chain uses TRBV6-5 and TRBJ1-5; D is possibly TRBD1 (5 bases). The CDR3 is 15 amino acids. Looked up from germline, CDR1 is MNHEY and CDR2 is SVGAGI. V lost 6 bases, J lost 5 bases, and 17 bases lay in between. CDR3 coding DNA: TGTGCCAGCAGGGGTACTGTCGGGGGTTATCAGCCCCAGCATTTT. It yields the protein CASRGTVGGYQPQHF.

V usage is TRBV30 and J usage is TRBJ1-5; D might be TRBD1 (6 bases). The CDR3 runs 14 residues. Trimming shortened V by 3 bases and J by 5 bases, and 14 bases separated the two germline ends. Germline V gives CDR1 GTSNPN, CDR2 SVGIG (reference sequence). The DNA of the CDR3 is TGTGCCTGGAGCACAGGGTCCCAGCATCAGCCCCAGCATTTT. This translates into CAWSTGSQHQPQHF.

The J gene is TRBJ1-1, the V gene TRBV7-3; D unresolved. The CDR3 has 14 amino acids. V was shortened by 4 bases and J by 4 bases, with 13 bases between the two germline ends. Germline loops: CDR1 SGHTA, CDR2 FQGTGA. The CDR3 DNA reads as TGTGCCAGCAGCTACGACGCCTCGGGCACTGAAGCTTTCTTT. It encodes CASSYDASGTEAFF.

The genes are TRBV28 and TRBJ1-5; D is perhaps TRBD1 (5 bases). The germline gives CDR1 MDHEN, CDR2 SYDVKM. The CDR3 is 15 residues long. The V and J ends lost 7 bases and 3 bases respectively, with 16 bases between them. The CDR3 DNA is TGTGCCAGCAACTCGAACCGGGGGGTCAATCAGCCCCAGCATTTT. This translates into CASNSNRGVNQPQHF.

This chain connects TRBV19 to TRBJ1-2, with TRBD1 as a possible D gene (5 bases). Trimming stripped 6 bases from V and 0 bases from J, with 20 bases between. This CDR3 is built from 17 residues. Germline-derived CDR1 and CDR2 are LNHDA and SQIVND (reference sequence). The CDR3 DNA sequence: TGTGCCAGTAGAGGCGGCCAGGGCGGGAGAGCTAACTATGGCTACACCTTC. Protein: CASRGGQGGRANYGYTF.

The chain uses TRBV4-1 and TRBJ1-1; D is perhaps TRBD1 (6 bases). The CDR3 runs to 15 residues. V shed 7 bases and J shed 4 bases, with 19 bases lying between them. Germline V gene sequence: CDR1 MGHRA, CDR2 YSYEKL. The DNA of the CDR3 is TGCGCCAGCACCGACCCGGGGGCGGGGGTCACTGAAGCTTTCTTT. The encoded protein is CASTDPGAGVTEAFF.

The rearrangement joins TRBV2 to TRBJ1-1; the D gene is possibly TRBD1 (6 bases). Germline V gene data show CDR1 as SNHLY and CDR2 as FYNNEI. The CDR3 is 15 residues long. Trimming pared 0 bases from V and 5 bases from J, leaving 13 bases between. CDR3 coding DNA: TGTGCCAGCAGTGAAGCAGTTTTTACAGGGACTGAAGCTTTCTTT. Translating gives CASSEAVFTGTEAFF.

The V call is TRBV19, the J call TRBJ2-3, with D possibly matching TRBD2 (5 bases). The V gene lost 7 bases and the J gene lost 7 bases, with 9 bases spanning the gap. CDR3 size: 11 residues. Germline values: CDR1 LNHDA, CDR2 SQIVND (reference sequence). Here the CDR3 reads CASTLGNTQYF. In DNA form, the CDR3 reads TGTGCCAGTACCCTCGGGAATACGCAGTATTTT.

V gene TRBV2 combines with J gene TRBJ1-6; TRBD1 matches at 8 bases. Germline V gene data show CDR1 as SNHLY and CDR2 as FYNNEI. This CDR3 region has 15 residues. After removal of 4 bases from V and 4 bases from J, the junction contained 3 bases not matched to a gene. CDR3 sequence reads: CASSGGQVYNSPLHF. The CDR3 DNA is TGTGCCAGCAGTGGGGGACAGGTATATAATTCACCCCTCCACTTT.